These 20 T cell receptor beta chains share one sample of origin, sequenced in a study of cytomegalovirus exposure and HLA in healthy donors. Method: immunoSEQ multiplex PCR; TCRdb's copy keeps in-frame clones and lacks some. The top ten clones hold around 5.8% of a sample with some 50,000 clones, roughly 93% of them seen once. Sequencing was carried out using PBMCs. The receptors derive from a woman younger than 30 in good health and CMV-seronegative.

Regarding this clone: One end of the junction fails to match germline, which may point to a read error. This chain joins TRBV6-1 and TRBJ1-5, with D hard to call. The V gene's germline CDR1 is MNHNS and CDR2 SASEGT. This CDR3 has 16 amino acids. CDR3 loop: CASREVGGASNQPQHF. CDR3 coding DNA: TGTGCCAGCAGAGAAGTAGGAGGAGCGAGCAATCAGCCCCAGCATTTT.

As DNA, the CDR3 is TGTGCCAGCAGTCCCCCCAGTACCCCTATTCAGTACTTC. It translates to CASSPPSTPIQYF. The chain joins TRBV6-5 to TRBJ2-4, with D unresolved. Trimming cost V 5 bases and J 10 bases, with 15 bases left between them. The CDR3 sequence is 13 residues long. Germline loops: CDR1 MNHEY, CDR2 SVGAGI.

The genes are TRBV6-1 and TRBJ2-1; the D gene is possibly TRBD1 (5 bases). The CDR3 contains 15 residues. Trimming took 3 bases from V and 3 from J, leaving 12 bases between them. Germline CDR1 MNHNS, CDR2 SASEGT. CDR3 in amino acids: CASSDPRVVYNEQFF. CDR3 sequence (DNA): TGTGCCAGCAGTGACCCCAGGGTTGTCTACAATGAGCAGTTCTTC.

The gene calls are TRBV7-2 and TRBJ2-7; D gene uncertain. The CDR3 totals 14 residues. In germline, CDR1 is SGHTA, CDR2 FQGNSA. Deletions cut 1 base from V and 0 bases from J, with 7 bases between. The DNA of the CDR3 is TGTGCCAGCAGCTTAGTTTTTAGCTCCTACGAGCAGTACGTC. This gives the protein CASSLVFSSYEQYV.

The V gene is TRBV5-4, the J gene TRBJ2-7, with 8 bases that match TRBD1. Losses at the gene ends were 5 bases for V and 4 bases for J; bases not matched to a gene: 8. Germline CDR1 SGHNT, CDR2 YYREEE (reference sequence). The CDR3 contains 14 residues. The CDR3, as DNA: TGTGCCAGCAGTTACGGACAGGGAGGTTACGAGCAGTACTTC. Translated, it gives CASSYGQGGYEQYF.

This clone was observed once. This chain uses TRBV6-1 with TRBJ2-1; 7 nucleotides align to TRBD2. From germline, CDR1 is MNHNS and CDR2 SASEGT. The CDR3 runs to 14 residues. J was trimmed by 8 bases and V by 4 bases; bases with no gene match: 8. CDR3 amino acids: CASSATSMRHEQFF. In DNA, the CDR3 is TGTGCCAGCAGTGCGACTAGCATGCGTCATGAGCAGTTCTTC.

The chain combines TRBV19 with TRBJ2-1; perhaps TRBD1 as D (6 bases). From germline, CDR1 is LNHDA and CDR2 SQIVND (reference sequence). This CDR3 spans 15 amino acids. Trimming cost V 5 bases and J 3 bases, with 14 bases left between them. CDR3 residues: CASSLGQIDYNEQFF. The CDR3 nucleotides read TGTGCCAGTAGTCTCGGACAGATCGACTACAATGAGCAGTTCTTC.

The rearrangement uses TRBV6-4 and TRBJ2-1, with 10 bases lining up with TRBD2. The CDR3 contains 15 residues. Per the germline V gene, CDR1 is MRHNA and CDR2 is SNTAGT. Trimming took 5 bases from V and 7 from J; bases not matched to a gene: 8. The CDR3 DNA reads TGTGCCAGCAGTCCGACTAGCGGGTCGACGAATGAGCAGTTCTTC. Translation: CASSPTSGSTNEQFF.

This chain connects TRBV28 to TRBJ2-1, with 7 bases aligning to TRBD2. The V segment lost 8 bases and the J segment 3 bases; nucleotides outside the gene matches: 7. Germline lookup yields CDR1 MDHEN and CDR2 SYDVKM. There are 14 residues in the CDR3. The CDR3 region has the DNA TGTGCCAGCGGTGACGGGAGGATCTACAATGAGCAGTTCTTC. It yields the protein CASGDGRIYNEQFF.

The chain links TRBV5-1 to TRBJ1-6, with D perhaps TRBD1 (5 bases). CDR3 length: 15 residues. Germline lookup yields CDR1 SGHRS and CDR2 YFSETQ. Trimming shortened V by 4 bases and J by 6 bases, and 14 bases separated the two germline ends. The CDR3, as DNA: TGCGCCAGCAGCCCTTCGGGGGTCGCTAATTCACCCCTCCACTTT. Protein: CASSPSGVANSPLHF.

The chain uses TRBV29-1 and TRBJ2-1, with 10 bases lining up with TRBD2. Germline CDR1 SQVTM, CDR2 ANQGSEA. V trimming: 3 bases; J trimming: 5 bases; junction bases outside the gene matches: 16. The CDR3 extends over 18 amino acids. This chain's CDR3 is CSVEVPPSGSLTHNEQFF. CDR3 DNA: TGCAGCGTTGAGGTCCCCCCTAGCGGGAGCCTCACCCACAATGAGCAGTTCTTC.

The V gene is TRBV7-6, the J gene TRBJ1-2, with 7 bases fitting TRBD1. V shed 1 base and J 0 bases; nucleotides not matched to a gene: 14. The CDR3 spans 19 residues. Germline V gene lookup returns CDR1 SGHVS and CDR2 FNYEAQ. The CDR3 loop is CASSLVVAEGQVTNYGYTF. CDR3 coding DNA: TGTGCCAGCAGCTTAGTCGTGGCTGAAGGACAGGTGACTAACTATGGCTACACCTTC. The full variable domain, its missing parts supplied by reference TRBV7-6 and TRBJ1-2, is GAGVSQSPRYKVTKRGQDVALRCDPISGHVSLYWYRQALGQGPEFLTYFNYEAQQDKSGLPNDRFSAERPEGSISTLTIQRTEQRDSAMYRCASSLVVAEGQVTNYGYTFGSGTRLTVV.

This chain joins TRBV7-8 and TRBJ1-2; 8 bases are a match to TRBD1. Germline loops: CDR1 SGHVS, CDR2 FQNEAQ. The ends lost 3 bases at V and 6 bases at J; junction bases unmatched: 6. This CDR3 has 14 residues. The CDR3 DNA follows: TGTGCCAGCAGCTTGGGCAGGGGGCTCGATGGCTACACCTTC. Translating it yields CASSLGRGLDGYTF.

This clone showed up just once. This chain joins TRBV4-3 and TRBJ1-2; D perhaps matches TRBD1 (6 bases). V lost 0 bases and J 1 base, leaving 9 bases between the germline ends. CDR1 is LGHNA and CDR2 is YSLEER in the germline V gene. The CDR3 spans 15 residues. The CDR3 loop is CASSQDLGGNYGYTF. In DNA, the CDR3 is TGCGCCAGCAGCCAAGATTTAGGGGGTAACTATGGCTACACCTTC.

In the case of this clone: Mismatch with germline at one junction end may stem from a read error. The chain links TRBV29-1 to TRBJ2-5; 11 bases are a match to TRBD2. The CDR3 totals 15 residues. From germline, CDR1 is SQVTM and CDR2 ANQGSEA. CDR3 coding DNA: TGCAGCGTTGAAAAAGAAGTACTAGCGGGAGTCCAAGGGAACTTC. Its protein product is CSVEKEVLAGVQGNF. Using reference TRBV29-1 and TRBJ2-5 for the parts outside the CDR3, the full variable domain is SAVISQKPSRDICQRGTSLTIQCQVDSQVTMMFWYRQQPGQSLTLIATANQGSEATYESGFVIDKFPISRPNLTFSTLTVSNMSPEDSSIYLCSVEKEVLAGVQGNFGPGTRLLVL.

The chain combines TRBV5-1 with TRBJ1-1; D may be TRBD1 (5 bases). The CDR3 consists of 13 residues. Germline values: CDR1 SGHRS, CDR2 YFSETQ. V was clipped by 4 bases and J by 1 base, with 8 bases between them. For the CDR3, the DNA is TGCGCCAGCAGCATTACAGGGAACACTGAAGCTTTCTTT. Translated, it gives CASSITGNTEAFF.

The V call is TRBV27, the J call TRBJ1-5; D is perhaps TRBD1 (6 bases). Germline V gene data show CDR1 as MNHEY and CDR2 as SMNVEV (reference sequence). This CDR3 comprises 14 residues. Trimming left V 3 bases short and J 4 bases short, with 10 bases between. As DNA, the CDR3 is TGTGCCAGCAGTTTCGGGCAGGGGAATCAGCCCCAGCATTTT. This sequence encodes CASSFGQGNQPQHF.

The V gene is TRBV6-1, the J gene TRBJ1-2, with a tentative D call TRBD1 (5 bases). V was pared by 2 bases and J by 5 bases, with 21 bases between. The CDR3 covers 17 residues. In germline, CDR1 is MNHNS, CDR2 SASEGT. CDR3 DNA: TGTGCCAGCAGTGAACCGGCAGCACAGGCGGGGTTTTATGGCTACACCTTC. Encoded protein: CASSEPAAQAGFYGYTF.

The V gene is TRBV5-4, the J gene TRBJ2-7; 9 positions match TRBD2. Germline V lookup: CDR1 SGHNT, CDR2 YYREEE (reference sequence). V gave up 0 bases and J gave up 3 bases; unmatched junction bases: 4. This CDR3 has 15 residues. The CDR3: CASSLGGTSFYEQYF. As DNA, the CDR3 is TGTGCCAGCAGCTTGGGCGGGACTAGCTTCTACGAGCAGTACTTC.

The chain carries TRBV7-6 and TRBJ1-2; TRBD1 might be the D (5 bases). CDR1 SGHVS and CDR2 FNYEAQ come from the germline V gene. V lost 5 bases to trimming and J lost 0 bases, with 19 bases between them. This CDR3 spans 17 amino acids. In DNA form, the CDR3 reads TGTGCCAGCAGCCCCATCAACCGACAGAGACCTAACTATGGCTACACCTTC. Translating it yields CASSPINRQRPNYGYTF.